The clone carrying this T cell receptor (beta chain) came up many times. The source of the sample is a study of read filtering for tumor transcriptome and immune sequencing. Study background: DNase treatment preceded whole-transcriptome library preparation.

Sampling of bone marrow took place during active disease in every patient. From roughly 390 ng of RNA, a library with molecular barcoded alpha/delta and beta/gamma adaptors was made. TCRdb recomputed calls from the reads with MiXCR, one row per CDR3 protein. The sample shows 100,000 to 150,000 distinct CDR3 sequences, 13% of them seen only once. This CDR3 has 13 amino acids. V lost 4 bases to trimming and J lost 5 bases, with 11 bases between them. Germline loops: CDR1 SNHLY, CDR2 FYNNEI. This clonotype was obtained from a donor at least 40 years old with multiple myeloma. Sequenced sample: a population of CD138-negative cells sorted from bone marrow. The chain uses TRBV2 and TRBJ2-5; D unresolved. For the CDR3, the DNA is TGTGCCAGCAGTGTTGGGGATAGGGAGACCCAGTACTTC. Translating gives CASSVGDRETQYF.